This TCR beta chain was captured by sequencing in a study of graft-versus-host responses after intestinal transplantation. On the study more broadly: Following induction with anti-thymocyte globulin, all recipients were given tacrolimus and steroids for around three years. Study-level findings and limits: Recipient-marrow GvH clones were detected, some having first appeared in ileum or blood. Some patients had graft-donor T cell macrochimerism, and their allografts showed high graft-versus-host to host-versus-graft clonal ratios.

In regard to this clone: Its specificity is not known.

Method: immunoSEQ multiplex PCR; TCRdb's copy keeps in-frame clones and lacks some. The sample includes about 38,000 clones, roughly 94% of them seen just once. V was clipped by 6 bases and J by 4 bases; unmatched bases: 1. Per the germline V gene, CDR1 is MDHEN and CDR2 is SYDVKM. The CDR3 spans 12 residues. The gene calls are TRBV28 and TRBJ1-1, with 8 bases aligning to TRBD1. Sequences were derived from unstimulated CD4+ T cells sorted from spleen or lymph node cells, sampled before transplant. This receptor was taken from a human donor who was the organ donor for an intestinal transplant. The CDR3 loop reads CASSTGGTEAFF. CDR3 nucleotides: TGTGCCAGCAGCACAGGGGGCACTGAAGCTTTCTTT.